The 30 T cell receptor beta chains reported below all come from one sample, sequenced in a study of cytomegalovirus exposure and HLA in healthy donors. Amplification used 60 Vbeta primers and 13 Jbeta primers. Assay used: immunoSEQ multiplex PCR; TCRdb lists only in-frame clones, some missing. This sample has about 160,000 clones, with around nine tenths found just once. Sample: PBMCs. The source is a woman in her thirties in good health and CMV-seronegative.

The V call is TRBV18, the J call TRBJ1-5, with D possibly being TRBD1 (5 bases). The length of the CDR3 is 15 residues. From germline, CDR1 is KGHSH and CDR2 LQKENI. Trimming took off 3 bases at V and 4 bases at J, with 13 bases between the two ends. The CDR3 DNA reads TGTGCCAGCTCACCCAACCGGGGGGAGAATCAGCCCCAGCATTTT. Its protein product is CASSPNRGENQPQHF.

The V call is TRBV5-1, the J call TRBJ2-1; D gene uncertain. This CDR3 has 14 residues. With 2 bases removed from V and 1 base from J, the gap between germline ends came to 7 bases. Germline V CDR1 and CDR2: SGHRS, YFSETQ. The CDR3 is CASSLKQSYNEQFF. In DNA, the CDR3 is TGCGCCAGCAGCTTAAAACAGTCCTACAATGAGCAGTTCTTC.

The chain links TRBV6-5 to TRBJ1-5; D is ambiguous. V was trimmed by 5 bases and J by 1 base, leaving 12 bases between them. Germline V gene data show CDR1 as MNHEY and CDR2 as SVGAGI. This CDR3 is built from 15 residues. CDR3 in amino acids: CASSVSGTSNQPQHF. DNA for the CDR3: TGTGCCAGCAGTGTTTCCGGTACCAGCAATCAGCCCCAGCATTTT.

This CDR3 is CASSQQGAGTDTQYF. DNA of the CDR3: TGCGCCAGCAGTCAACAGGGGGCCGGCACAGATACGCAGTATTTT. This chain links TRBV10-2 with TRBJ2-3; 9 bases match TRBD1. There are 15 residues in the CDR3. Germline V gives CDR1 WSHSY, CDR2 SAAADI. V lost 5 bases and J lost 1; bases outside the gene matches: 4.

The chain combines TRBV7-9 with TRBJ2-1, with 9 nucleotides matching TRBD2. The germline gives CDR1 SEHNR, CDR2 FQNEAQ (reference sequence). The CDR3 has 15 residues. The junction had 6 bases not matched to a gene; V was cut back by 1 base and J by 8 bases. CDR3 loop: CASSLEGGRGDEQFF. As DNA, the CDR3 is TGTGCCAGCAGCTTAGAGGGCGGGAGGGGAGATGAGCAGTTCTTC.

The gene calls are TRBV4-1 and TRBJ1-1, with D hard to call. Germline assignment: CDR1 MGHRA and CDR2 YSYEKL. The V end lost 5 bases, the J end lost 4 bases, and 14 bases lay between the germline ends. This CDR3 is 14 amino acids long. CDR3 in amino acids: CASSGPLRGTEAFF. CDR3 nucleotide sequence: TGCGCCAGCAGCGGTCCCCTCCGGGGCACTGAAGCTTTCTTT.

This clone has only a few counts. The V and J genes are TRBV19 and TRBJ2-3; D is unresolved. The length of the CDR3 is 14 residues. Germline V lookup: CDR1 LNHDA, CDR2 SQIVND (reference sequence). Trimming pared 3 bases from V and 0 bases from J, leaving 7 bases between. As DNA, the CDR3 is TGTGCCAGTAGTATTCAGACTAGCACAGATACGCAGTATTTT. Its protein product is CASSIQTSTDTQYF.

V is TRBV7-6 and J is TRBJ2-3; 8 nucleotides match TRBD2. Germline CDR1 and CDR2: SGHVS and FNYEAQ. With 1 base clipped from V and 1 base from J, the junction kept 4 bases outside the gene matches. The CDR3 consists of 16 residues. CDR3 residues: CASSLVGAGGTDTQYF. The CDR3 bases are TGTGCCAGCAGCTTAGTGGGAGCGGGGGGCACAGATACGCAGTATTTT.

This clone was detected only once. J is TRBJ2-5 and V is TRBV6-5, with a weak D call TRBD1 (5 bases). Germline lookup yields CDR1 MNHEY and CDR2 SVGAGI. The V gene lost 6 bases and the J gene lost 4 bases, with 18 bases spanning the gap. The CDR3 has 15 amino acids. The CDR3 loop is CASSHQGGVGETQYF. The DNA for the CDR3 is TGTGCCAGCAGCCACCAGGGCGGAGTAGGAGAGACCCAGTACTTC.

The chain links TRBV6-1 to TRBJ2-7, with 8 bases identical to TRBD2. After removal of 4 bases from V and 0 bases from J, the junction contained 5 bases not matched to a gene. The germline V gene has CDR1 MNHNS and CDR2 SASEGT. The CDR3 is 15 amino acids. CDR3 sequence: CASSAFSGTSYEQYF. The DNA of the CDR3 is TGTGCCAGCAGTGCCTTTAGCGGGACCTCCTACGAGCAGTACTTC.

This clone was seen just once. Sequence at one end of the junction differs from germline and may be a read error. V usage is TRBV7-9 and J usage is TRBJ1-1; possible D gene TRBD1, 5 bases. Per the germline V gene, CDR1 is SEHNR and CDR2 is FQNEAQ (reference sequence). The length of the CDR3 is 12 residues. The CDR3 DNA reads as TGTACCAGCATAGGCAGGGACACTGAAGCTTTCTTT. Protein sequence: CTSIGRDTEAFF.

A single count supports this clone. The rearrangement uses TRBV2 and TRBJ2-5; 11 nucleotides match TRBD1. The closer fit of TRBJ2-7 to the DNA end suggests the J call may be wrong. Germline CDR1 SNHLY, CDR2 FYNNEI. The CDR3 totals 15 residues. The CDR3 sequence: CASSEVGQGADEQYF. The CDR3 DNA is TGTGCCAGCAGTGAAGTAGGACAGGGGGCCGACGAGCAGTACTTC.

This rearrangement joins TRBV5-8 to TRBJ2-7; D remains ambiguous. V gave up 0 bases and J gave up 4 bases, with 11 bases separating them. This CDR3 is 14 amino acids long. Looked up from germline, CDR1 is SGHTS and CDR2 is YDEGEE. CDR3 coding DNA: TGTGCCAGCAGCTTGGGCCATGTCCAGTACGAGCAGTACTTC. This sequence encodes CASSLGHVQYEQYF.

The rearrangement joins TRBV7-2 to TRBJ1-1; a weak D match, TRBD1 (5 bases). This CDR3 region has 16 residues. Germline loops: CDR1 SGHTA, CDR2 FQGNSA. Trimming stripped 6 bases from V and 1 base from J, with 18 bases between. The CDR3 DNA reads as TGTGCCAGCAGGTTGGGGACTGCACAACGGAACACTGAAGCTTTCTTT. This translates into CASRLGTAQRNTEAFF.

The chain joins TRBV1 to TRBJ2-7; the table calls TRBD1, which could not be checked here. TRBV1 represents a pseudogene. The CDR3 has 16 residues. CDR3 bases: TGCACCCTACCCACAGGGGAAATGTCCTCCTCCTACGAGCAGTACTTC. It specifies CTLPTGEMSSSYEQYF.

The rearrangement joins TRBV29-1 to TRBJ2-1, with a tentative D call TRBD2 (5 bases). CDR1 and CDR2 from the germline V gene are SQVTM and ANQGSEA. The CDR3 loop spans 14 amino acids. V was pared by 4 bases and J by 0 bases, with 10 bases between. The CDR3 DNA follows: TGCAGCGTTGGGACCGGAGGCTCCTACAATGAGCAGTTCTTC. Protein product: CSVGTGGSYNEQFF.

The chain recombines TRBV5-4 with TRBJ1-1; unclear D gene. The CDR3 is made up of 15 amino acids. V was shortened by 4 bases and J by 0 bases, with 13 bases between the two germline ends. Germline CDR1 and CDR2: SGHNT and YYREEE (reference sequence). The CDR3 sequence: CASSREGDLNTEAFF. The CDR3 DNA reads TGTGCCAGCAGCAGGGAGGGTGATTTGAACACTGAAGCTTTCTTT. Drawing the rest from reference TRBV5-4 and TRBJ1-1, the complete variable domain is ETGVTQSPTHLIKTRGQQVTLRCSSQSGHNTVSWYQQALGQGPQFIFQYYREEENGRGNFPPRFSGLQFPNYSSELNVNALELDDSALYLCASSREGDLNTEAFFGQGTRLTVV.

The chain is built from TRBV5-6 and TRBJ1-1; possible D gene TRBD1, 6 bases. Trimming took 1 base from V and 4 from J, leaving 14 bases between them. There are 15 residues in the CDR3. CDR1 is SGHDT and CDR2 is YYEEEE in the germline V gene. CDR3 DNA: TGTGCCAGCAGCTTGAATCGTCAGGGGATCACTGAAGCTTTCTTT. Residues: CASSLNRQGITEAFF.

In this sample, this clone turned up once. This sequence joins TRBV28 and TRBJ2-5; possibly TRBD2 for D (6 bases). The CDR3 length is 15 residues. Per germline, CDR1 MDHEN and CDR2 SYDVKM. V lost 6 bases and J 7 bases, leaving 21 bases between the germline ends. The CDR3: CASSDLGRVGGTQYF. The CDR3 nucleotides read TGTGCCAGCAGCGACTTGGGGCGCGTCGGGGGGACCCAGTACTTC. The whole variable domain, remainder taken from reference TRBV28 and TRBJ2-5, is DVKVTQSSRYLVKRTGEKVFLECVQDMDHENMFWYRQDPGLGLRLIYFSYDVKMKEKGDIPEGYSVSREKKERFSLILESASTNQTSMYLCASSDLGRVGGTQYFGPGTRLLVL.

V and J are TRBV7-2 and TRBJ1-2; TRBD1 is a possible D gene (6 bases). Germline CDR1 SGHTA, CDR2 FQGNSA. The CDR3 spans 14 residues. Trimming stripped 11 bases from V and 7 bases from J, with 23 bases between. The CDR3 nucleotides read TGTGCCTCTCTCAGGGCAGGGGAAACTCGTGGCTACACCTTC. Amino acid sequence: CASLRAGETRGYTF.

The chain uses TRBV19 and TRBJ2-3, with D uncertain. Germline loops: CDR1 LNHDA, CDR2 SQIVND (reference sequence). Trimming took off 1 base at V and 1 base at J, with 9 bases between the two ends. The CDR3 is 15 amino acids. This chain's CDR3 is CASSIAVRGTDTQYF. The CDR3 DNA reads as TGTGCCAGTAGTATAGCGGTCCGGGGCACAGATACGCAGTATTTT.

The chain uses TRBV10-3 and TRBJ1-5, with 7 positions matching TRBD1. Germline-derived CDR1 and CDR2 are ENHRY and SYGVKD. Trimming removed 6 bases from V and 0 bases from J; junction bases left unmatched: 2. The CDR3 spans 14 residues. CDR3 residues: CAIRGQNSNQPQHF. In DNA form, the CDR3 reads TGTGCCATCAGGGGACAGAATAGCAATCAGCCCCAGCATTTT.

V usage is TRBV16 and J usage is TRBJ2-5, with D possibly being TRBD2 (7 bases). CDR1 and CDR2 from the germline V gene are KGHSY and FQNENV. The V and J ends lost 7 bases and 2 bases respectively, with 14 bases between them. This CDR3 spans 14 amino acids. The CDR3 is CASNRRGRQETQYF. DNA for the CDR3: TGTGCCAGCAACCGGCGGGGGCGGCAAGAGACCCAGTACTTC. Using reference TRBV16 and TRBJ2-5 for the parts outside the CDR3, the full variable domain is GEEVAQTPKHLVRGEGQKAKLYCAPIKGHSYVFWYQQVLKNEFKFLISFQNENVFDETGMPKERFSAKCLPNSPCSLEIQATKLEDSAVYFCASNRRGRQETQYFGPGTRLLVL.

The genes are TRBV30 and TRBJ1-2; 9 positions match TRBD1. Germline V gene sequence: CDR1 GTSNPN, CDR2 SVGIG (reference sequence). The CDR3 has 12 amino acids. This CDR3 is CARDRAYGGYTF. The CDR3 region has the DNA TGTGCTCGGGACAGGGCGTATGGTGGCTACACCTTC. Based on the CDR3 plus reference TRBV30 and TRBJ1-2, the full variable domain is SQTIHQWPATLVQPVGSPLSLECTVEGTSNPNLYWYRQAAGRGLQLLFYSVGIGQISSEVPQNLSASRPQDRQFILSSKKLLLSDSGFYLCARDRAYGGYTFGSGTRLTVV.

The chain has TRBV27 and TRBJ2-3; D is unclear. With 8 bases removed from V and 0 bases from J, the gap between germline ends came to 6 bases. CDR3 size: 12 residues. Per germline, CDR1 MNHEY and CDR2 SMNVEV (reference sequence). CDR3 nucleotide sequence: TGTGCCAGCGGGCCTAGCACAGATACGCAGTATTTT. Translation gives CASGPSTDTQYF.

The V and J genes are TRBV29-1 and TRBJ2-1, with D possibly matching TRBD2 (6 bases). This CDR3 has 14 amino acids. CDR1 and CDR2 (germline): SQVTM, ANQGSEA. V was pared by 4 bases and J by 6 bases, with 16 bases between. The CDR3 region is CSVVGWVGGNEQFF. The CDR3 DNA reads as TGCAGCGTTGTGGGTTGGGTGGGGGGCAATGAGCAGTTCTTC.

This chain uses TRBV28 with TRBJ2-5; 7 bases fit TRBD2. This CDR3 is built from 15 residues. Germline V gives CDR1 MDHEN, CDR2 SYDVKM. The V segment lost 4 bases and the J segment 5 bases; nucleotides outside the gene matches: 10. CDR3 bases: TGTGCCAGCAGTTCCCCCGGACTAGGTACGGAGACCCAGTACTTC. Its translation is CASSSPGLGTETQYF.

The chain has TRBV6-1 and TRBJ1-5, with D possibly being TRBD1 (6 bases). This CDR3 is 17 amino acids long. CDR1 MNHNS and CDR2 SASEGT come from the germline V gene. V was cut by 4 bases and J by 0 bases, with 16 bases left in between. The CDR3 loop reads CASSGRTASYSNQPQHF. The CDR3 nucleotides are TGTGCCAGCAGTGGCAGGACAGCGAGTTATAGCAATCAGCCCCAGCATTTT.

The gene calls are TRBV7-2 and TRBJ1-2, with D possibly matching TRBD1 (6 bases). This CDR3 region has 15 residues. Trimming cost V 2 bases and J 4 bases, with 14 bases left between them. Germline loops: CDR1 SGHTA, CDR2 FQGNSA. CDR3 residues: CASSLNPGEGYGYTF. CDR3 bases: TGTGCCAGCAGCTTAAATCCAGGGGAGGGCTATGGCTACACCTTC.

The rearrangement links TRBV7-9 to TRBJ1-1, with D maybe TRBD1 (6 bases). The CDR3 runs to 18 residues. The germline V and J ends were trimmed by 2 bases and 1 base, with 20 bases remaining between them. The germline V gene encodes CDR1 SEHNR and CDR2 FQNEAQ (reference sequence). CDR3 sequence (DNA): TGTGCCAGCAGCTTAAAGTGGGGGCGGACAGCCTCGAACACTGAAGCTTTCTTT. Translation: CASSLKWGRTASNTEAFF.